The 19 T cell receptor beta chains presented below share a single source sample, sequenced in a study of blood T cells in healthy people across ages. PCR was performed a second time for about 7 to 11 cycles using a sample-barcoded 5' primer and a J-beta primer mix. TCRdb re-called the 5' RACE reads through MiXCR, storing one row per CDR3 protein. Of 1.5 million to 2 million distinct CDR3 sequences in the sample, more than 35% were seen once. Source material: blood. These receptors all stem from a human donor in good health.

The gene calls are TRBV6-2 or TRBV6-3 and TRBJ2-7; D unclear. The V end lost 6 bases, the J end lost 1 base, and 13 bases lay between the germline ends. This CDR3 region has 14 residues. Germline CDR1 is MNHEY and CDR2 is SVGEGT. The CDR3 coding sequence is TGTGCCAGCAGGATTGACGGGCTTTCCTACGAGCAGTACTTC. It is translated as CASRIDGLSYEQYF.

The table lists this clonotype with a few counts. The chain recombines TRBV7-2 with TRBJ2-5, with D possibly matching TRBD1 (5 bases). Germline CDR1 reads SGHTA; CDR2 reads FQGNSA. Trimming removed 1 base from V and 5 bases from J, with 11 bases in between. There are 14 residues in the CDR3. This chain's CDR3 is CASSLDWGAETQYF. The CDR3 DNA follows: TGTGCCAGCAGCTTAGATTGGGGCGCGGAGACCCAGTACTTC.

This sequence joins TRBV21-1 and TRBJ2-3. TRBV21-1 is reported as a pseudogene. This CDR3 has 13 amino acids. DNA for the CDR3: TGTGCCAGCAGCAAGATGGGGATGAATACGCAGTATTTT. As protein: CASSKMGMNTQYF.

The chain recombines TRBV20-1 with TRBJ2-3, with TRBD2 matching 10 bases. Per the germline V gene, CDR1 is DFQATT and CDR2 is SNEGSKA (reference sequence). The CDR3 contains 14 residues. Trimming took 6 bases from V and 7 from J; bases not matched to a gene: 10. The CDR3 sequence: CSAPPLAGAYTQYF. In nucleotides, the CDR3 is TGCAGTGCCCCTCCTCTAGCGGGGGCCTATACGCAGTATTTT.

This clonotype appeared many times. The chain combines TRBV7-3 with TRBJ2-3; 16 bases fit TRBD2. This CDR3 contains 16 residues. V was pared by 5 bases and J by 6 bases, with 5 bases of the junction left unmatched. Per germline, CDR1 SGHTA and CDR2 FQGTGA. The CDR3 DNA reads TGTGCCAGCAGCCCCGGGACTAGCGGGGGGGTCGATACGCAGTATTTT. This codes for CASSPGTSGGVDTQYF.

This clonotype was counted only a few times. The rearrangement uses TRBV5-1 and TRBJ2-1; D is undetermined. Trimming took 0 bases from V and 5 from J, leaving 15 bases between them. The CDR3 contains 16 residues. Germline-derived CDR1 and CDR2 are SGHRS and YFSETQ. The chain's CDR3 is CASSLAVTSLNNEQFF. The CDR3 DNA follows: TGCGCCAGCAGCTTGGCCGTAACTTCTCTTAACAATGAGCAGTTCTTC.

V usage is TRBV10-3 and J usage is TRBJ2-7; D not resolved. CDR3 size: 16 residues. V lost 2 bases, J lost 2 bases, and 16 bases lay in between. In germline, CDR1 is ENHRY, CDR2 SYGVKD. The CDR3, as DNA: TGTGCCATCAGTGAGGTCGGGCCCGGTGTCGCCTACGAGCAGTACTTC. Amino acids: CAISEVGPGVAYEQYF.

In its sample, this clonotype was seen a few times. This chain joins TRBV6-2 or TRBV6-3 and TRBJ1-2, with D possibly matching TRBD1 (6 bases). Germline CDR1 MNHEY, CDR2 SVGEGT. V shed 8 bases and J shed 6 bases, with 10 bases lying between them. The CDR3 has 11 residues. The CDR3 coding sequence is TGTGCCAGCGCACAGGGTGATGGCTACACCTTC. It codes for CASAQGDGYTF.

The sample holds a few counts of this clonotype. The chain joins TRBV25-1 to TRBJ2-7, with no clear D. The germline V gene encodes CDR1 MGHDK and CDR2 SYGVNS. V was pared by 1 base and J by 3 bases, with 10 bases between. This CDR3 comprises 14 residues. The CDR3 protein is CASSESQSVYEQYF. The DNA of the CDR3 is TGTGCCAGCAGTGAATCCCAGTCAGTCTACGAGCAGTACTTC.

The V and J genes are TRBV12-3 or TRBV12-4 and TRBJ1-2, with TRBD1 matching over 7 bases. This CDR3 contains 15 residues. Unmatched junction bases numbered 14, after V lost 5 bases and J lost 8 bases. CDR3 sequence: CASSPRQGNALGYTF. For the CDR3, the DNA is TGTGCCAGCAGTCCCCGACAGGGTAACGCGTTGGGCTACACCTTC.

The rearrangement uses TRBV7-2 and TRBJ2-7; 9 nucleotides line up with TRBD1. The CDR3 is made up of 15 amino acids. Per germline, CDR1 SGHTA and CDR2 FQGNSA. Germline trimming cut 6 bases from V and 6 bases from J; bases unmatched to any gene: 12. The DNA for the CDR3 is TGTGCCAGCAGTCTGGCTGGGACAGGGAGAGGCGAGCAGTACTTC. Its protein product is CASSLAGTGRGEQYF.

The chain links TRBV6-6 to TRBJ1-5; D possibly corresponds to TRBD1 (5 bases). The CDR3 is 15 amino acids. V was trimmed by 8 bases and J by 0 bases, leaving 14 bases between them. The germline V gene encodes CDR1 MNHNY and CDR2 SVGAGI (reference sequence). The CDR3 region has the DNA TGTGCCAGCGGGACGAATGCATATAGCAATCAGCCCCAGCATTTT. It is translated as CASGTNAYSNQPQHF.

The chain employs TRBV28 and TRBJ2-5; D remains unclear. Germline CDR1 reads MDHEN; CDR2 reads SYDVKM. The CDR3 is 15 residues long. V was cut by 5 bases and J by 3 bases, with 16 bases left in between. The CDR3 bases are TGTGCCAGCAGTCCTCTGAACGTAAGAAAAGAGACCCAGTACTTC. Amino acid sequence: CASSPLNVRKETQYF.

In its sample, this clonotype was seen a few times. The chain has TRBV9 and TRBJ1-4; no definite D call. Germline assignment: CDR1 SGDLS and CDR2 YYNGEE. There are 15 residues in the CDR3. Deletions cut 4 bases from V and 0 bases from J, with 10 bases between. The CDR3 DNA follows: TGTGCCAGCAGCCAGCGGGTAACAACTAATGAAAAACTGTTTTTT. As protein: CASSQRVTTNEKLFF.

This clonotype was seen a few times. The chain couples TRBV20-1 to TRBJ2-5; D perhaps matches TRBD2 (5 bases). The CDR3 has 13 residues. Germline V gene lookup returns CDR1 DFQATT and CDR2 SNEGSKA (reference sequence). Trimming cost V 5 bases and J 2 bases, with 12 bases left between them. In DNA form, the CDR3 reads TGCAGTGCTCATTCTAGCTTGCAAGAGACCCAGTACTTC. It yields the protein CSAHSSLQETQYF.

CDR3 coding DNA: TGTGCCAGCAGCTTTTCTGAGGTGGAGACCCAGTACTTC. Protein product: CASSFSEVETQYF. The V gene is TRBV7-9, the J gene TRBJ2-7; D gene ambiguous. Gene TRBJ2-5 matches the end of the DNA better, so the J call may be wrong. Germline V CDR1 and CDR2: SEHNR, FQNEAQ (reference sequence). This CDR3 contains 13 residues.

This clonotype was counted at least ten times. The chain combines TRBV6-5 with TRBJ2-1, with TRBD2 matching 9 bases. This CDR3 comprises 16 residues. V dropped 5 bases and J dropped 7; count of bases not matched to a gene: 12. The germline gives CDR1 MNHEY, CDR2 SVGAGI. The CDR3 nucleotides read TGTGCCAGCAGTCCTTATTCTGCGGGGGGGCGTAATGAGCAGTTCTTC. Its translation: CASSPYSAGGRNEQFF.

This clonotype was counted once. A junction boundary mismatches the germline segment, possibly from a read error. The chain employs TRBV24-1 and TRBJ1-6; D gene uncertain. The CDR3 extends over 17 amino acids. Germline values: CDR1 KGHDR, CDR2 SFDVKD. CDR3 sequence (DNA): TGTGCCACCAGTGATTTTGGCCCGTACTCCTATAATTCATCCCTCCACTTT. This gives the protein CATSDFGPYSYNSSLHF.

The chain employs TRBV7-9 and TRBJ2-5, with unresolved D. The end of the DNA is better explained by TRBJ2-7, so the J call may be wrong. CDR1 SEHNR and CDR2 FQNEAQ come from the germline V gene (reference sequence). The CDR3 contains 12 residues. DNA of the CDR3: TGTGCCAGCAGCCCCCGGTTTTGCGAGCAGTACTTC. This encodes CASSPRFCEQYF.